This TCR beta chain was recorded in a study of memory B cells and T cells in multiple sclerosis. Notes on the study in general: Clone-set sizes differed between compartments, so shared clonotype counts needed normalization.

Comment on this clone: What it binds is unknown.

The protocol was immunoSEQ multiplex PCR, while the TCRdb copy is restricted to in-frame clones and leaves out a portion. Here the sample spans approximately 14,000 clones, approximately 69% being singletons. The specimen sequenced was memory (CD45RO+) CD4+ T cells from blood. The receptor was isolated from a human donor with multiple sclerosis.

CDR3 DNA: TGTGCCAGCAGCTTTCGACAGGGGTCCTACGAGCAGTACTTC. It translates to CASSFRQGSYEQYF. The chain recombines TRBV5-4 with TRBJ2-7; 8 positions agree with TRBD1. The CDR3 spans 14 residues. In germline, CDR1 is SGHNT, CDR2 YYREEE (reference sequence). Germline trimming cut 2 bases from V and 1 base from J; bases unmatched to any gene: 2.